This T cell receptor beta chain was recorded in a study of T cell repertoires in cytomegalovirus infection. Overall study context: Selected CMV epitopes included recently identified HLA-C-restricted ones as well as well-studied HLA-B-restricted ones. Carrying CMV and the relevant HLA type showed in public TCR beta signatures.

This CDR3 has 14 residues. V dropped 3 bases and J dropped 1 base, with 8 bases sitting between them. Study results and limitations: There were carriers of CMV plus the relevant HLA, and cumulative public TCR beta family frequency identified them. HLA-C-restricted CMV clonotypes gave the most frequent clonotype in two of eight donors.

This clonotype was found a few times. Antigen specificity is unknown. One entry per CDR3 protein, called by TCRdb with MiXCR from the reads. This table holds 450,000 to 650,000 distinct CDR3 sequences, 35% to 50% found once. The chain combines TRBV12-3 or TRBV12-4 with TRBJ2-3; no definite D call. Material: cultured PBMCs, obtained from culture after CMV antigen stimulation. The clonotype originates from a human donor in good health (CMV status not recorded). Some clones in this sample may be carry-over from other donors' samples. CDR3 sequence reads: CASSLGFGTDTQYF. The CDR3 bases are TGTGCCAGCAGTTTGGGGTTCGGCACAGATACGCAGTATTTT.